The present T cell receptor (beta chain) was sequenced within a study of blood T cell repertoires in COVID-19. Study background: PBMCs, B-cell-depleted T cells, or T cells provided the cDNA or gDNA that made up the material.

The V end was cut by 5 bases, the J end by 6 bases, with 11 bases between. The CDR3 spans 13 residues. Looked up from germline, CDR1 is SGHVS and CDR2 is FNYEAQ. This clone was recorded a few times. This table comes from immunoSEQ multiplex PCR, and its TCRdb copy is limited to in-frame clones, with some not included. This sample yields 160,000 or so clones, of which around 89% are seen a single time; roughly 15% belongs to the top ten. Sequenced input: peripheral blood. This clonotype was obtained from a woman in her forties with acute or convalescent COVID-19. The J gene is TRBJ1-5, the V gene TRBV7-6; the D gene is possibly TRBD1 (5 bases). CDR3 sequence reads: CASSQDIIQPQHF. The CDR3, as DNA: TGTGCCAGCAGCCAGGACATAATTCAGCCCCAGCATTTT.